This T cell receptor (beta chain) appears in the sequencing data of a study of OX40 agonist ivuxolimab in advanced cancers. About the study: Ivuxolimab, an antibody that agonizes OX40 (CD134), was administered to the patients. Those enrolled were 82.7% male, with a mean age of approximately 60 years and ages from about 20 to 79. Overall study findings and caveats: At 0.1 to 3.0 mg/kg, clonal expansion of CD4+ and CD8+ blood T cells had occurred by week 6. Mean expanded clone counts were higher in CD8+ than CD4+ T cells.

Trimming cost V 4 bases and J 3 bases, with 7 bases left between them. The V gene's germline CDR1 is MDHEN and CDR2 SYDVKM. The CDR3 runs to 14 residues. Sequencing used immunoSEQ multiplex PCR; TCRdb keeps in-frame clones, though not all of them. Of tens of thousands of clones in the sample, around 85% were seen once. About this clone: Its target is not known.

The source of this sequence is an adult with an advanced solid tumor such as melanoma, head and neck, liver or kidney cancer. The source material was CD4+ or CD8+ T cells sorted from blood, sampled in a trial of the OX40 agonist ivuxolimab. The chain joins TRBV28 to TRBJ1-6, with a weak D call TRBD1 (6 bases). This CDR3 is CASSSRGYNSPLHF. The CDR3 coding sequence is TGTGCCAGCAGTTCCAGGGGCTATAATTCACCCCTCCACTTT. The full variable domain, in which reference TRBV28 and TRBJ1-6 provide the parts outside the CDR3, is DVKVTQSSRYLVKRTGEKVFLECVQDMDHENMFWYRQDPGLGLRLIYFSYDVKMKEKGDIPEGYSVSREKKERFSLILESASTNQTSMYLCASSSRGYNSPLHFGNGTRLTVT.